This T cell receptor beta chain was captured in a study of T cell responses to AZD1222 COVID-19 vaccine (dated by TCRdb to 2020 to 2022). Turning to the overall study: Because spike-specific TCR depth and breadth did not differ between the two schedules, AZD1222 recipients who got a second dose at roughly 4 weeks were pooled with those who got a second dose at roughly 12 weeks. TCR sequencing covered fewer than 250 trial participants: 200 to 220 given two doses of AZD1222 and around 26 given two doses of MenACWY control vaccine. Trial participants were enrolled into age subgroups of 18-55, 56-69 and 70-plus years, which contained 148, 28 and 57 TCR-sequenced participants, respectively.

In the case of this clone: No antigen is known for it. No qualities accompany the bases; no much larger clone lies one base away.

The CDR3 regions of human TCRbeta chains were subjected to immunosequencing. The source study handled its data this way. Repertoire TCRs were matched against a reference library of SARS-CoV-2-specific TCRs generated with the MIRA antigen-specificity platform. Breadth was defined as the fraction of unique TCRs that were SARS-CoV-2-associated, and depth was defined as the fraction of total T cells that were SARS-CoV-2-associated. Using the MIRA data, each spike-specific TCR was assigned both to the spike region to which the TCR was reactive and to a CD4 or CD8 class. Log10-transformed breadth and depth values were compared by one-way ANOVA with Sidak's multiple comparisons tests. This immuneACCESS table, as held by TCRdb, lists in-frame sequences with V and J called but not all clones. Of the missing ones, under half trace to an unresolved V gene in checked studies; the others have no known cause. V, J and clone size reflect that table, while D and trimming were determined from the DNA. The sample table records some 110,000 clones; about 94% of these occur just once. The top ten hold around 5% of the sample.

V is clipped by 4 bases and J by 0 bases, and the sequence between their germline boundaries is 15 bases long. Per the germline V gene, SGHRS is the CDR1 and YFSETQ is the CDR2. Spanning cysteine to phenylalanine, the CDR3 consists of 16 amino acids. The retained sequence is limited to the CDR3, 48 bases, with the frame set at the first base. General findings and caveats noted by the study authors: Participants were mostly white British and included more females than males, and it was suggested by the authors that clonal diversity may have been underestimated. The 56-69-year group was small, and its depth increase did not reach significance, likely because of low power. CD4 TCRs associated with the vaccine covered the entire spike protein, and the dominant responses were in regions 160-218 and 743-854. Reportedly, close to half of the unique spike-specific TCRs recognized epitopes lying outside the regions that are mutated in the B.1.351 and B.1.1.7 variants. Because no samples from the day 14 peak response were available, repertoires could be characterized only after the peak T cell response. Conclusions about previously exposed vaccinees are limited, since just five to seven AZD1222 recipients were seropositive for SARS-CoV-2 at baseline. Spike-specific TCR breadth and depth rose significantly after two AZD1222 doses compared with day 0 and with MenACWY recipients.

The label giving this sample's time point can be read as: baseline before first vaccination. Samples from vaccinated people were obtained from the UK trials COV001 and COV002, which included a single-blind randomized controlled phase 2/3 trial of AZD1222 (ChAdOx1 nCoV-19) in healthy adults. For TCRbeta chain sequencing, PBMC samples were collected from trial participants at day 0 and at day 28 after the second dose. This TCR was sampled from an adult in good health. The source material was peripheral blood, sampled on day 0 of AZD1222 vaccination. The V and J segments used are TRBV5-1 and TRBJ2-3; no D gene can be assigned with confidence. The nucleotide sequence reads TGCGCCAGCAGCACCGGAGTCAGCGCGAGCACAGATACGCAGTATTTT. Its product reads: CASSTGVSASTDTQYF.